This T cell receptor beta chain originates from a study of blood T cells in healthy people across ages. Study-level background: Template-switching capture recovered about one barcoded beta molecule per two T cells.

Germline CDR1 is SEHNR and CDR2 is FQNEAQ (reference sequence). Trimming shortened V by 2 bases and J by 7 bases, and 9 bases separated the two germline ends. The CDR3 is made up of 13 amino acids. Comment on this clonotype: What it recognizes is unknown.

Study conclusions and caveats: Naive T cell percentage strongly correlated with TCR beta diversity. Shifts in expanded clonotypes may have been confounded by donor CMV status, which was unknown. Unsorted PBMC material precluded a definitive naive versus antigen-experienced comparison.

Together with a sample-barcoded 5' primer, a J-beta primer mix was included in a second PCR lasting about 6 to 11 cycles. In TCRdb, the 5' RACE reads were re-called with MiXCR into one record per CDR3 protein. The sample shows about 1.7 million distinct CDR3 sequences, roughly 30% of them seen only once. The material sequenced was blood. This chain uses TRBV7-9 with TRBJ2-4; maybe TRBD2 (5 bases). The clonotype originates from a woman aged 25 to 45 in good health. CDR3 in amino acids: CASSLSGINIQYF. DNA of the CDR3: TGTGCCAGCAGCTTATCCGGGATTAACATTCAGTACTTC.